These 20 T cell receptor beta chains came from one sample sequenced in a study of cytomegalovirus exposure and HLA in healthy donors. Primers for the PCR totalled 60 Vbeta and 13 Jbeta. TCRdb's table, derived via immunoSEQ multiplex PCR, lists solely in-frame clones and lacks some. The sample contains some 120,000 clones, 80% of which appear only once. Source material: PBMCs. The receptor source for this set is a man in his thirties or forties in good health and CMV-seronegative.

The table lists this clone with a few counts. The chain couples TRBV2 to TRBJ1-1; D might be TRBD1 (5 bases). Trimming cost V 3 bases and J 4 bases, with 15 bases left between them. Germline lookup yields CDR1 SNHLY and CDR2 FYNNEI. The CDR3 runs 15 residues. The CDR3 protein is CASSEDQGRFTEAFF. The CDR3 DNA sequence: TGTGCCAGCAGTGAGGATCAGGGTAGGTTCACTGAAGCTTTCTTT.

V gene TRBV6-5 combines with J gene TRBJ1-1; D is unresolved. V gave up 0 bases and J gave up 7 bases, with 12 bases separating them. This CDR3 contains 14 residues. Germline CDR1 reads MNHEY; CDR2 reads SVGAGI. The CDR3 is CASSYSIGGVEAFF. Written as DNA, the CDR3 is TGTGCCAGCAGTTACTCGATTGGCGGGGTTGAAGCTTTCTTT.

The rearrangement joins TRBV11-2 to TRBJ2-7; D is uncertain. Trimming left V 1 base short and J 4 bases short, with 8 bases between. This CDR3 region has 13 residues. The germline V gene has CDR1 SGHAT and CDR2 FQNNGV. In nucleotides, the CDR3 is TGTGCCAGCAGCTTAGTCCTGTCGTACGAGCAGTACTTC. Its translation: CASSLVLSYEQYF.

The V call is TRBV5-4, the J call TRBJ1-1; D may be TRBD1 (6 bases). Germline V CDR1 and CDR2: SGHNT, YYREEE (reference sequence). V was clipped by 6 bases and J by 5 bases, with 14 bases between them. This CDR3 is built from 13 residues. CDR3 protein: CASTSTQGTEAFF. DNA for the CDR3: TGTGCCAGCACCTCTACACAGGGAACTGAAGCTTTCTTT.

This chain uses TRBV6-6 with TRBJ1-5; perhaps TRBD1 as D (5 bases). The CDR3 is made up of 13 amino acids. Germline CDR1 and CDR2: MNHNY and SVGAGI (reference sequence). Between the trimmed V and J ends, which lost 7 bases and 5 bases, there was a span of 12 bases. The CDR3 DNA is TGTGCCAGCACCAGAACGGGGGATCAGCCCCAGCATTTT. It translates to CASTRTGDQPQHF.

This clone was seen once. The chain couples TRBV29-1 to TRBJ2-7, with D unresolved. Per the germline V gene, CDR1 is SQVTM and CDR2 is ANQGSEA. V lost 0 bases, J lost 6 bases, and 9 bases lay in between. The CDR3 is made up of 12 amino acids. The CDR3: CSVEDGVGEQYF. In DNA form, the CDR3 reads TGCAGCGTTGAAGATGGAGTAGGCGAGCAGTACTTC.

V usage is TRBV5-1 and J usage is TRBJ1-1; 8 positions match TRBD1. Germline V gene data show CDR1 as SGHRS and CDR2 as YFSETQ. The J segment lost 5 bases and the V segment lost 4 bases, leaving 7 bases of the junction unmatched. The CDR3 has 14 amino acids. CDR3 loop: CASSGAGGKTEAFF. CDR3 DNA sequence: TGCGCCAGCAGCGGAGCAGGGGGCAAGACTGAAGCTTTCTTT. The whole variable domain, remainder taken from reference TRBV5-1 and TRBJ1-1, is KAGVTQTPRYLIKTRGQQVTLSCSPISGHRSVSWYQQTPGQGLQFLFEYFSETQRNKGNFPGRFSGRQFSNSRSEMNVSTLELGDSALYLCASSGAGGKTEAFFGQGTRLTVV.

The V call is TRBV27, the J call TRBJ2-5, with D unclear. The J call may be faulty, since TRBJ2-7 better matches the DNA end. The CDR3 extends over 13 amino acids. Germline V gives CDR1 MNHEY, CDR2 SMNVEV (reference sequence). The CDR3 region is CASSLGTAYEQYF. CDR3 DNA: TGTGCCAGCAGTTTAGGTACAGCCTACGAGCAGTACTTC.

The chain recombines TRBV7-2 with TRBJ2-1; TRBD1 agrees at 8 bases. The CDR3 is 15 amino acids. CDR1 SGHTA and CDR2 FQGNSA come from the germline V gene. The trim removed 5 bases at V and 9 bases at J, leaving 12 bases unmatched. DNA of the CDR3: TGTGCCAGCAGCCTCTTAGGGCAGGGGGCAAGTGAGCAGTTCTTC. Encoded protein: CASSLLGQGASEQFF.

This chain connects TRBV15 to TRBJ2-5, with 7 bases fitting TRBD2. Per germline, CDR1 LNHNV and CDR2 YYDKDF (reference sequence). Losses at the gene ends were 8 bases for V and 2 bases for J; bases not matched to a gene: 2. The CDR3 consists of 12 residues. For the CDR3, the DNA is TGTGCCACCTCGGGGGGTCAAGAGACCCAGTACTTC. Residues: CATSGGQETQYF.

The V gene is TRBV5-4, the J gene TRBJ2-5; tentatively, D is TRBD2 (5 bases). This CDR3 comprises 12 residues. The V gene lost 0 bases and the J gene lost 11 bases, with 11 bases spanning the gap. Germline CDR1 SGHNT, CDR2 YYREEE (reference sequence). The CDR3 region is CASSLDSGEQYF. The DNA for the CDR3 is TGTGCCAGCAGCTTGGACAGTGGGGAGCAGTACTTC.

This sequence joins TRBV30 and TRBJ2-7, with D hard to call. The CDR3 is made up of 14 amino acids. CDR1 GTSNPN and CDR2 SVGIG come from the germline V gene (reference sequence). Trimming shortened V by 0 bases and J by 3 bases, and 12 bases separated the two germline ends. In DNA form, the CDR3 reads TGTGCCTGGAGTGTACCCCCTACCTTCTACGAGCAGTACTTC. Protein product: CAWSVPPTFYEQYF. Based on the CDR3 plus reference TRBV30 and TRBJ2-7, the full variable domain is SQTIHQWPATLVQPVGSPLSLECTVEGTSNPNLYWYRQAAGRGLQLLFYSVGIGQISSEVPQNLSASRPQDRQFILSSKKLLLSDSGFYLCAWSVPPTFYEQYFGPGTRLTVT.

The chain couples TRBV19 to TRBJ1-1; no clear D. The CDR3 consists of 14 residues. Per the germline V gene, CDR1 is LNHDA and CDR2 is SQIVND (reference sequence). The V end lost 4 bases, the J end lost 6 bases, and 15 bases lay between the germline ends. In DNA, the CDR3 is TGTGCCAGTAGTAGCTTGGAGGCCCGAGCTGAAGCTTTCTTT. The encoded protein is CASSSLEARAEAFF.

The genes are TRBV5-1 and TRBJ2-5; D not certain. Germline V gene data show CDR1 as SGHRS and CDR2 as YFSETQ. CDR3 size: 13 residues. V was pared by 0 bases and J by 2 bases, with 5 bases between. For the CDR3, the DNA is TGCGCCAGCAGCTTGGTGCGGCAAGAGACCCAGTACTTC. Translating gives CASSLVRQETQYF.

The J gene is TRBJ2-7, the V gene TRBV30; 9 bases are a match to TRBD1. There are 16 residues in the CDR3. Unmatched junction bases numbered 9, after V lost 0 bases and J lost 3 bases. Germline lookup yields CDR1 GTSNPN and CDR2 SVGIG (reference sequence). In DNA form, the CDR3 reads TGTGCCTGGAGTGTACTAATTGGACAGGGGTACTACGAGCAGTACTTC. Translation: CAWSVLIGQGYYEQYF.

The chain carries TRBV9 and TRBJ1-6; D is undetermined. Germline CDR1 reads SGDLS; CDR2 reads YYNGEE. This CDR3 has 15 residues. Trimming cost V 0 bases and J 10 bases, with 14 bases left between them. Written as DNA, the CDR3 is TGTGCCAGCAGCGTAGCTGAGGGATTTAACTCACCCCTCCACTTT. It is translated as CASSVAEGFNSPLHF.

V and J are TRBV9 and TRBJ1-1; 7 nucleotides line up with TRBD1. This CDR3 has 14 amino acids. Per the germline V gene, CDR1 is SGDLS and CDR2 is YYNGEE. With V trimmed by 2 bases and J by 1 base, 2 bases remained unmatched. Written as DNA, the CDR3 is TGTGCCAGCAGCGTGGGACAGAGGAACACTGAAGCTTTCTTT. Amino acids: CASSVGQRNTEAFF.

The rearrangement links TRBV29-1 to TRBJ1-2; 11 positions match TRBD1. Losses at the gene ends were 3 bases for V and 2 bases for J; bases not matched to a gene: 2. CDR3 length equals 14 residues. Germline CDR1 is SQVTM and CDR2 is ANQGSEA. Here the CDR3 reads CSVEGQGENYGYTF. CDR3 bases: TGCAGCGTTGAGGGACAGGGGGAAAACTATGGCTACACCTTC.

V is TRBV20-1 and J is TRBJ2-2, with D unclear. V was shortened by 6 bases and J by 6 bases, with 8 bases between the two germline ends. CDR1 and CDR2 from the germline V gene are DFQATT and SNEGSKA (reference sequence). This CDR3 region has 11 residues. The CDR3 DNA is TGCAGTGCGCGGAGCTCCGGGGAGCTGTTTTTT. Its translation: CSARSSGELFF.

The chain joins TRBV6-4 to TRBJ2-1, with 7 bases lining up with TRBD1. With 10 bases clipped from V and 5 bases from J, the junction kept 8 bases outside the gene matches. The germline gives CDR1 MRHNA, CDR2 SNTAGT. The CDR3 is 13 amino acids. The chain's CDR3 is CATPARGHNEQFF. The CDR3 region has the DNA TGTGCCACCCCGGCGAGGGGGCACAATGAGCAGTTCTTC.